Following are 2 T cell receptor beta chains from one sample sequenced in a study of human T cells and chemical hapten exposure (dated by TCRdb to the early 2020s). The library was produced with RACE. The sample was run on a NextSeq 500. In-frame beta chains were kept once TCRdb had trimmed the public reads at Q25 with fastp and called clones with MiXCR. Rows with one shared CDR3 protein collapse into an entry with the most common genes and DNA. The sample table lists more than 70,000 distinct CDR3 sequences, about 11% of them with a count of one. Roughly 3.6% of the sample rests with the top ten. The time point label, read with the paper, signifies: patch test 1, 2 weeks after DPC sensitization. The treatment or condition label corresponds to: therapeutic diphenylcyclopropenone sensitization with weekly scalp DPC. The sequences come from whole blood, collected in connection with sensitization to the hapten diphenylcyclopropenone (DPC). The receptors originated from a woman aged 55-70 years with alopecia areata. Some clones in this sample may be carry-over from other donors' samples.

This clonotype was found many times. The chain links TRBV7-6 to TRBJ1-2; weak D call: TRBD1 (6 bases). The germline V gene encodes CDR1 SGHVS and CDR2 FNYEAQ. The V gene lost 5 bases and the J gene lost 0 bases, with 16 bases spanning the gap. This CDR3 comprises 16 residues. The CDR3 sequence is CASSPQGHGANYGYTF. The CDR3 nucleotides read TGTGCCAGCAGCCCTCAGGGACACGGAGCTAACTATGGCTACACCTTC.

The table lists this clonotype with a few counts. The genes are TRBV14 and TRBJ2-7; D possibly corresponds to TRBD1 (6 bases). CDR3 size: 15 residues. Germline values: CDR1 SGHDN, CDR2 FVKESK. Trimming pared 3 bases from V and 7 bases from J, leaving 19 bases between. CDR3 region: CASSQPGTPVWEQYF. The CDR3 nucleotides read TGTGCCAGCAGCCAGCCCGGGACACCAGTTTGGGAGCAGTACTTC.